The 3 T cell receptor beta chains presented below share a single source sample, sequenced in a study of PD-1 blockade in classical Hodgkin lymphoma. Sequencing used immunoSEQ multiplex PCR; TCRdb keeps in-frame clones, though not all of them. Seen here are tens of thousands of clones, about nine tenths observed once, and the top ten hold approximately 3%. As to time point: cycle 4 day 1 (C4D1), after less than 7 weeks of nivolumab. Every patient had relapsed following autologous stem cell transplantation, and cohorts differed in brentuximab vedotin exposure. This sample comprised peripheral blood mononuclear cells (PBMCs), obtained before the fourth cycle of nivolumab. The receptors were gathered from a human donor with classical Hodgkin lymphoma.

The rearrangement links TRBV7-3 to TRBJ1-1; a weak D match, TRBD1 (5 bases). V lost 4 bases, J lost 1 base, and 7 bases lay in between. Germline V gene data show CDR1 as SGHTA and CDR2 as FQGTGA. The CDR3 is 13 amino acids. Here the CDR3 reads CASSSQGNTEAFF. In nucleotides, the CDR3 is TGTGCCAGCAGCTCGCAGGGGAACACTGAAGCTTTCTTT.

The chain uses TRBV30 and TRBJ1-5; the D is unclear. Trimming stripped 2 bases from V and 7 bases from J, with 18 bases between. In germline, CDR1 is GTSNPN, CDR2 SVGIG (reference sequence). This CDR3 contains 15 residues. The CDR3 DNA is TGTGCCTGGAGTCTCGGGAGCTTTCCGGGGCAGCCCCAGCATTTT. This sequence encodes CAWSLGSFPGQPQHF.

DNA of the CDR3: TGTGCCAGCAGTTACTCTGACGCCACAGATACGCAGTATTTT. Amino acids: CASSYSDATDTQYF. This chain connects TRBV6-5 to TRBJ2-3; D unclear. Germline V gene sequence: CDR1 MNHEY, CDR2 SVGAGI. Between the trimmed V and J ends, which lost 0 bases and 2 bases, there was a span of 6 bases. CDR3 size: 14 residues.